What follows are 12 T cell receptor beta chains derived from one specimen sequenced in a study of CD4 T cells in relation to SARS-CoV-2 and coronaviruses. This table comes from immunoSEQ multiplex PCR, and its TCRdb copy is limited to in-frame clones, with some not included. The data hold tens of thousands of clones, with about 92% observed a single time. The sample taken for sequencing was naive CD4+ T cells from PBMCs. Subset in this sample: naive CD4+ T cells isolated by negative enrichment. These receptors originate from an adult with COVID-19.

The rearrangement links TRBV18 to TRBJ1-2; 10 nucleotides align to TRBD1. The germline CDR1 and CDR2 sequences are KGHSH and LQKENI. This CDR3 has 15 amino acids. Trimming cost V 0 bases and J 7 bases; bases outside gene matches: 5. The DNA of the CDR3 is TGTGCCAGCTCACCACCGGGACAGGGGTTTGTTGGCTACACCTTC. Amino acid sequence: CASSPPGQGFVGYTF.

The V call is TRBV7-9, the J call TRBJ2-1; D ambiguous. This CDR3 is 11 amino acids long. V was cut by 4 bases and J by 7 bases, with 5 bases left in between. Germline V gene lookup returns CDR1 SEHNR and CDR2 FQNEAQ (reference sequence). The DNA of the CDR3 is TGTGCCAGCAGCTGGCAAAATGAGCAGTTCTTC. This codes for CASSWQNEQFF.

The V gene is TRBV10-3, the J gene TRBJ2-1; 7 nucleotides line up with TRBD2. Per the germline V gene, CDR1 is ENHRY and CDR2 is SYGVKD. Trimming cost V 7 bases and J 2 bases; bases outside gene matches: 11. The CDR3 is 16 residues long. The CDR3 loop reads CAINSGEIQPYNEQFF. The DNA for the CDR3 is TGTGCCATCAACAGCGGGGAGATTCAACCCTACAATGAGCAGTTCTTC.

The V and J genes are TRBV3-1 (or the pseudogene TRBV3-2) and TRBJ1-4, with D unresolved. Trimming shortened V by 6 bases and J by 9 bases, and 17 bases separated the two germline ends. There are 14 residues in the CDR3. CDR1 is LGHDT and CDR2 is YNNKEL in the germline V gene (reference sequence). The CDR3 spells CASSPLTGAQKLFF. In DNA, the CDR3 is TGTGCCAGCAGTCCGCTAACGGGAGCGCAAAAACTGTTTTTT.

The V gene is TRBV28, the J gene TRBJ2-3; D is unclear. CDR3 length equals 12 residues. V lost 8 bases and J lost 0, with 6 bases in between. Germline CDR1 and CDR2: MDHEN and SYDVKM. CDR3 coding DNA: TGTGCCAGCCAGGACAGCACAGATACGCAGTATTTT. This gives the protein CASQDSTDTQYF.

The chain links TRBV30 to TRBJ2-3; a weak D match, TRBD1 (5 bases). Trimming stripped 4 bases from V and 8 bases from J, with 19 bases between. Per germline, CDR1 GTSNPN and CDR2 SVGIG (reference sequence). The CDR3 is 14 residues long. The CDR3 loop is CAWKGYIRTGTQYF. Here the CDR3 DNA reads TGTGCCTGGAAGGGGTACATCCGGACGGGTACGCAGTATTTT.

The genes are TRBV2 and TRBJ2-5; D is unresolved. The V gene lost 5 bases and the J gene lost 0 bases, with 7 bases spanning the gap. The germline gives CDR1 SNHLY, CDR2 FYNNEI. The CDR3 contains 13 residues. Written as DNA, the CDR3 is TGTGCCAGCAGTAACTCTTACCAAGAGACCCAGTACTTC. This codes for CASSNSYQETQYF.

The chain links TRBV28 to TRBJ2-2; D possibly corresponds to TRBD2 (6 bases). The CDR3 runs to 16 residues. Deletions cut 7 bases from V and 5 bases from J, with 20 bases between. Germline CDR1 is MDHEN and CDR2 is SYDVKM. CDR3 protein: CASNPPRSGRTGELFF. Written as DNA, the CDR3 is TGTGCCAGCAACCCACCAAGAAGTGGGAGGACCGGGGAGCTGTTTTTT.

This chain links TRBV5-8 with TRBJ2-7, with D hard to call. The V end was cut by 0 bases, the J end by 2 bases, with 6 bases between. CDR3 length equals 13 residues. The germline gives CDR1 SGHTS, CDR2 YDEGEE. The DNA for the CDR3 is TGTGCCAGCAGCTTGGATCAGACCTACGAGCAGTACTTC. Translation: CASSLDQTYEQYF. Drawing the rest from reference TRBV5-8 and TRBJ2-7, the complete variable domain is EAGVTQSPTHLIKTRGQQATLRCSPISGHTSVYWYQQALGLGLQFLLWYDEGEERNRGNFPPRFSGRQFPNYSSELNVNALELEDSALYLCASSLDQTYEQYFGPGTRLTVT.

V gene TRBV2 combines with J gene TRBJ1-6, with a tentative D call TRBD1 (5 bases). The CDR3 totals 15 residues. CDR1 SNHLY and CDR2 FYNNEI come from the germline V gene. The ends were cut back, 7 bases at V and 7 bases at J, with 17 bases in the middle. CDR3 sequence: CASTLPREGNSPLHF. The DNA of the CDR3 is TGTGCCAGCACGCTCCCCAGGGAAGGAAATTCACCCCTCCACTTT.

This chain links TRBV7-9 with TRBJ1-1, with D possibly matching TRBD1 (5 bases). The CDR3 sequence is 13 residues long. Trimming pared 7 bases from V and 6 bases from J, leaving 15 bases between. Germline CDR1 and CDR2: SEHNR and FQNEAQ (reference sequence). CDR3 DNA sequence: TGTGCCAGCAACCTTGGGGGAGTCGCTGAAGCTTTCTTT. Amino acid sequence: CASNLGGVAEAFF.

The gene calls are TRBV28 and TRBJ1-5; D is undetermined. The ends were cut back, 3 bases at V and 0 bases at J, with 3 bases in the middle. Germline loops: CDR1 MDHEN, CDR2 SYDVKM. The CDR3 covers 13 residues. The CDR3 DNA follows: TGTGCCAGCAGTTTTTTTAGCAATCAGCCCCAGCATTTT. Its translation: CASSFFSNQPQHF.